One sample yielded the 8 T cell receptor beta chains listed below, sequenced in a study of read filtering for tumor transcriptome and immune sequencing. From approximately 400 ng of RNA, a library with molecular barcoded alpha/delta and beta/gamma adaptors was made. TCRdb re-called the reads through MiXCR, storing one row per CDR3 protein. The data hold approximately 40,000 distinct CDR3 sequences, with around 15% observed a single time. Sequencing was performed on a population of CD138-negative cells sorted from bone marrow. The receptor set was obtained from a donor aged 40 or older with multiple myeloma.

This clonotype was seen many times. This sequence joins TRBV27 and TRBJ1-1; D remains unclear. The germline V and J ends were trimmed by 6 bases and 0 bases, with 14 bases remaining between them. Germline assignment: CDR1 MNHEY and CDR2 SMNVEV (reference sequence). The CDR3 has 15 amino acids. This CDR3 is CASSRTVVLNTEAFF. CDR3 bases: TGTGCCAGCAGCAGAACGGTGGTCTTGAACACTGAAGCTTTCTTT.

This clonotype showed up many times. The chain links TRBV12-3 or TRBV12-4 to TRBJ1-5, with D tentatively TRBD1 (5 bases). The V end was cut by 6 bases, the J end by 7 bases, with 22 bases between. CDR3 length equals 16 residues. The CDR3, as DNA: TGTGCCAGCAGCACCCCCCGGGGGGGGACGCCGCAGCCCCAGCATTTT. Protein product: CASSTPRGGTPQPQHF.

This clonotype has ten or more counts. The chain's CDR3 is CASTPGASPLHF. The CDR3 DNA reads as TGTGCCAGCACCCCCGGCGCCTCACCCCTCCACTTT. J is TRBJ1-6 and V is TRBV7-2, with unresolved D. The CDR3 is 12 amino acids. The V end lost 7 bases, the J end lost 10 bases, and 11 bases lay between the germline ends. Germline values: CDR1 SGHTA, CDR2 FQGNSA.

The V call is TRBV6-2 or TRBV6-3, the J call TRBJ2-1, with a possible D match to TRBD2 (5 bases). Looked up from germline, CDR1 is MNHEY and CDR2 is SVGEGT. There are 13 residues in the CDR3. Trimming removed 4 bases from V and 6 bases from J, with 10 bases in between. The DNA of the CDR3 is TGTGCCAGCAGTTGGGTCGCGGGCAATGAGCAGTTCTTC. It translates to CASSWVAGNEQFF.

Ten or more counts support this clonotype. Germline and junction disagree at one end, which may indicate a read error. This rearrangement joins TRBV11-3 to TRBJ1-1, with D perhaps TRBD1 (5 bases). The germline V gene has CDR1 SGHNT and CDR2 YENEEA. This CDR3 is built from 15 residues. Written as DNA, the CDR3 is TGTGCTAGCAGCTTAAGTGGGGACCTGAACACTGAAGCTTTCTTT. It codes for CASSLSGDLNTEAFF.

This clonotype was counted many times. V usage is TRBV6-1 and J usage is TRBJ1-4; unclear D gene. The CDR3 length is 11 residues. Germline assignment: CDR1 MNHNS and CDR2 SASEGT. V lost 6 bases to trimming and J lost 5 bases, with 4 bases between them. CDR3 nucleotide sequence: TGTGCCAGCAGACGGAATGAAAAACTGTTTTTT. As protein: CASRRNEKLFF.

This clonotype was observed at least ten times. This chain connects TRBV5-1 to TRBJ2-1; no reliable D call. Trimming removed 0 bases at V and 5 bases at J, with 9 bases between. The germline gives CDR1 SGHRS, CDR2 YFSETQ. The CDR3 totals 14 residues. The CDR3 DNA reads TGCGCCAGCAGCTTGGGGGTAGGAGACAATGAGCAGTTCTTC. This codes for CASSLGVGDNEQFF.

This clonotype is medium-sized (0.01 to 0.1%). This chain links TRBV5-1 with TRBJ2-7, with a weak D call TRBD1 (6 bases). Trimming pared 4 bases from V and 3 bases from J, leaving 14 bases between. Germline V CDR1 and CDR2: SGHRS, YFSETQ. The CDR3 spans 14 residues. DNA of the CDR3: TGCGCCAGCAGCCTACAGGGACGGGACTACGAGCAGTACTTC. Translating it yields CASSLQGRDYEQYF.